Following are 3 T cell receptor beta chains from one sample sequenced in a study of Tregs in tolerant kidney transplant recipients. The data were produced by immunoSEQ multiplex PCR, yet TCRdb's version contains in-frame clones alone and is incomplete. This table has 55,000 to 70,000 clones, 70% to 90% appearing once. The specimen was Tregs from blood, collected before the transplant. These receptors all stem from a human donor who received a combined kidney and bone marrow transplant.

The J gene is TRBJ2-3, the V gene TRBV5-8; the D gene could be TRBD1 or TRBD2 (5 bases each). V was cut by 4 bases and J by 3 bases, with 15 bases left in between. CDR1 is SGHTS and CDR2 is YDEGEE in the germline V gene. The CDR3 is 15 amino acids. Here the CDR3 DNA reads TGTGCCAGCAGCAAGGGGACGAGGAATACAGATACGCAGTATTTT. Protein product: CASSKGTRNTDTQYF.

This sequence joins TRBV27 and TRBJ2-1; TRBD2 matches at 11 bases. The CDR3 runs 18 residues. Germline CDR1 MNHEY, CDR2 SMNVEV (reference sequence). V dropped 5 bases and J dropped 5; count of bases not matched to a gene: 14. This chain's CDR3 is CASSIGGLLAGENNEQFF. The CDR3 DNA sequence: TGTGCCAGCAGTATAGGGGGCCTACTAGCGGGGGAAAACAATGAGCAGTTCTTC.

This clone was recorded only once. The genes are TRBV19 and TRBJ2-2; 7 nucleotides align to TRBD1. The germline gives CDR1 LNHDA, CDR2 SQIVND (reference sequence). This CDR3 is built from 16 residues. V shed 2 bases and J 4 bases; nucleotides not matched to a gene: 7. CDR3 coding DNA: TGTGCCAGTAGTATAAGGGGGCTGGGGGCCACCGGGGAGCTGTTTTTT. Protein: CASSIRGLGATGELFF.